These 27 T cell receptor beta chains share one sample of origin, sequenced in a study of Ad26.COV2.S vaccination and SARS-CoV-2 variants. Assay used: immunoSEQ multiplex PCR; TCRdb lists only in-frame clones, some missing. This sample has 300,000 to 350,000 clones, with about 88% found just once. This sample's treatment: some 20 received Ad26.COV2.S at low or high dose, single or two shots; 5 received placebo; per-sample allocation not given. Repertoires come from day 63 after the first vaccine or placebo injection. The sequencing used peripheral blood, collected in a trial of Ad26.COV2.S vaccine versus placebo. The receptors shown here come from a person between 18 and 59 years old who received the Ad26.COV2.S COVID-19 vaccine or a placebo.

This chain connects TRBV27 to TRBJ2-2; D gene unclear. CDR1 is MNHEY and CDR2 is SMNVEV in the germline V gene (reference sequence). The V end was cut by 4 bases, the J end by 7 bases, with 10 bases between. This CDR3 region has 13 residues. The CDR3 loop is CASSSRLGGELFF. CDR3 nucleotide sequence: TGTGCCAGCAGTTCCCGATTGGGCGGGGAGCTGTTTTTT.

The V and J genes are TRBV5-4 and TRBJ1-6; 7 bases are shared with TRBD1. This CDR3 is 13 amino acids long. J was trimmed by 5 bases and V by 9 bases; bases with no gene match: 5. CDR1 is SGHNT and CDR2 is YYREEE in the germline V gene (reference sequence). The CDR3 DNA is TGTGCCACTTCCGGGACAGATAATTCACCCCTCCACTTT. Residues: CATSGTDNSPLHF.

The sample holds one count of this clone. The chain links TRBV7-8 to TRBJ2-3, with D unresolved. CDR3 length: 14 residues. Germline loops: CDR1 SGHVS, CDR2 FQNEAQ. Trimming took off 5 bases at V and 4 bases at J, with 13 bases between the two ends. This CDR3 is CASSDSPGPDTQYF. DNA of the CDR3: TGTGCCAGCAGCGACTCCCCGGGTCCAGATACGCAGTATTTT.

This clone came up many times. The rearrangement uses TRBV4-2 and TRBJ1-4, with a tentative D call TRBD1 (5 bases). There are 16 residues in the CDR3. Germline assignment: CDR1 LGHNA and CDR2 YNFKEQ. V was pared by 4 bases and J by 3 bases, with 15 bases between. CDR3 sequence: CASSLLGEGANEKLFF. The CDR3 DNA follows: TGTGCCAGCAGCCTCCTGGGGGAGGGAGCTAATGAAAAACTGTTTTTT.

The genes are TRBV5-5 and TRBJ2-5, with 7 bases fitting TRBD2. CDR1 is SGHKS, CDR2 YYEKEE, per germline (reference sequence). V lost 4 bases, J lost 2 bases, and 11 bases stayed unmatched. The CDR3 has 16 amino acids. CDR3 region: CASSQIGGTTQETQYF. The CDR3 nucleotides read TGTGCCAGCAGCCAGATTGGCGGGACTACGCAAGAGACCCAGTACTTC.

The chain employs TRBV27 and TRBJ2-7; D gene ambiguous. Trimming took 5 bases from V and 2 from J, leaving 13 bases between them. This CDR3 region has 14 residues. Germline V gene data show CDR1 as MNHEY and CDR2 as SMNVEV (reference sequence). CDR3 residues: CASSPRTSAYEQYF. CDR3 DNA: TGTGCCAGCAGTCCCCGGACCTCAGCCTACGAGCAGTACTTC.

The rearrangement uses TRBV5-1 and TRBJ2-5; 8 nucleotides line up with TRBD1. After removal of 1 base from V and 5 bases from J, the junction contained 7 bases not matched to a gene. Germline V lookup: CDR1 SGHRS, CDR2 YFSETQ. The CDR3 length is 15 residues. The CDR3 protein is CASSLSRGRLETQYF. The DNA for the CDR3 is TGCGCCAGCAGCTTGTCCAGGGGGCGGCTTGAGACCCAGTACTTC.

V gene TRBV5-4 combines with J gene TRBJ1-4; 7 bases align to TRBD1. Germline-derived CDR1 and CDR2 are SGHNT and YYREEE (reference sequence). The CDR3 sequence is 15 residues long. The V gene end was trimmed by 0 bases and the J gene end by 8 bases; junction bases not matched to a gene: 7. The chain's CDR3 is CASSLEGAGGEKLFF. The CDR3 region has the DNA TGTGCCAGCAGCTTGGAGGGGGCAGGTGGAGAAAAACTGTTTTTT.

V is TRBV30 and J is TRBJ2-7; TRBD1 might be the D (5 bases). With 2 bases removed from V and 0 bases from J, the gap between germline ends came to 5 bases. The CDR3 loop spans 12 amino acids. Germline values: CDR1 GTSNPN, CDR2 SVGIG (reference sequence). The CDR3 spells CAWSQGSYEQYF. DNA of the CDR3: TGTGCCTGGAGTCAGGGCTCCTACGAGCAGTACTTC.

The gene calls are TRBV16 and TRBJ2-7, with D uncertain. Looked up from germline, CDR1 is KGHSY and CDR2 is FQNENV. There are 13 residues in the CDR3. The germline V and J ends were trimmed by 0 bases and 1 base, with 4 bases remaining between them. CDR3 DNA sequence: TGTGCCAGCAGCCAATCCTATTCCTACGAGCAGTACTTC. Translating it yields CASSQSYSYEQYF.

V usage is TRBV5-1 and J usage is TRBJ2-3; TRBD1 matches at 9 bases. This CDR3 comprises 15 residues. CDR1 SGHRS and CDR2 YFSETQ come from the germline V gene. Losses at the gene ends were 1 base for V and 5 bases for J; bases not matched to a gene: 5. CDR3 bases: TGCGCCAGCAGCTTGTCCGGGACAGGGTTAGATACGCAGTATTTT. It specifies CASSLSGTGLDTQYF.

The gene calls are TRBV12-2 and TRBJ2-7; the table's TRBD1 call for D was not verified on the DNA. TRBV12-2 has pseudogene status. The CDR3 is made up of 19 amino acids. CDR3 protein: CASRLARDKSDRGRWEQYF. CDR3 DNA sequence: TGTGCAAGTCGCTTAGCGCGTGACAAATCCGACAGGGGGCGGTGGGAGCAGTACTTC.

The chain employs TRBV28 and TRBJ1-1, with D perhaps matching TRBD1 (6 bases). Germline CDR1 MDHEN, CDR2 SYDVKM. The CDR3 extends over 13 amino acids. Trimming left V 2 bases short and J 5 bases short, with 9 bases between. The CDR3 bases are TGTGCCAGCAGTTTAGCAGGGGAAACTGAAGCTTTCTTT. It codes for CASSLAGETEAFF. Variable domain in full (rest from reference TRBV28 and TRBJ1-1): DVKVTQSSRYLVKRTGEKVFLECVQDMDHENMFWYRQDPGLGLRLIYFSYDVKMKEKGDIPEGYSVSREKKERFSLILESASTNQTSMYLCASSLAGETEAFFGQGTRLTVV.

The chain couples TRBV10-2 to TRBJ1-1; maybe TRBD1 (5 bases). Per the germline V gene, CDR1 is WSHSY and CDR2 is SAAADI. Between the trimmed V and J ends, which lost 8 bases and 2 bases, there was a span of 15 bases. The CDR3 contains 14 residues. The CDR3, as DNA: TGCGCCAGCCGGCCGGCGGGGGGAAACACTGAAGCTTTCTTT. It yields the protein CASRPAGGNTEAFF.

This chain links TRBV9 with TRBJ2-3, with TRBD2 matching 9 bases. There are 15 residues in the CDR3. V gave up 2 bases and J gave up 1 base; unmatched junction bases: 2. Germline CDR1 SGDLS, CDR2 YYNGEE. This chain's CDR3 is CASSVLAGGTDTQYF. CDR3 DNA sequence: TGTGCCAGCAGCGTTTTAGCGGGGGGCACAGATACGCAGTATTTT.

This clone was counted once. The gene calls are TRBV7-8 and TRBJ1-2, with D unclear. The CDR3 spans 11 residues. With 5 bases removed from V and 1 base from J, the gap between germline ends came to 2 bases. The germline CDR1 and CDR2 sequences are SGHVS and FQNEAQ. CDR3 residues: CASSLNYGYTF. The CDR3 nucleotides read TGTGCCAGCAGCCTTAACTATGGCTACACCTTC.

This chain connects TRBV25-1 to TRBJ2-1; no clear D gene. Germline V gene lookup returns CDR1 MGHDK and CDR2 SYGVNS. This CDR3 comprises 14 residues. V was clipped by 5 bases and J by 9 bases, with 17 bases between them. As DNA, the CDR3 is TGTGCCAGCAGTCTACCAGATACAACCGGTGAGCAGTTCTTC. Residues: CASSLPDTTGEQFF.

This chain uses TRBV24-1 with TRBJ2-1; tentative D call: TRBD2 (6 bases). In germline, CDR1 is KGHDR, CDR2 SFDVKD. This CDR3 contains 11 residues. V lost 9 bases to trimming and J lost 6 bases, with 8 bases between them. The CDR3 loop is CATGDFNEQFF. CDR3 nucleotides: TGTGCCACCGGGGACTTCAATGAGCAGTTCTTC.

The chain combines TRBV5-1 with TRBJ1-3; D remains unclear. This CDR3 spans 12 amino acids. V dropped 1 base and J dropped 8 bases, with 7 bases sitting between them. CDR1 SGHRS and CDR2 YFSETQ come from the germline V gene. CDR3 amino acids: CASSLPEDTIYF. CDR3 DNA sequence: TGCGCCAGCAGCTTGCCAGAAGACACCATATATTTT.

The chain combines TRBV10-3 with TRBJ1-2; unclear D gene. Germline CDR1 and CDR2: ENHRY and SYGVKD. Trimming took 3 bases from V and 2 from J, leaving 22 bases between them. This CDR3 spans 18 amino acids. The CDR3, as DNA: TGTGCCATCAGTGATGTGGGAGGGATCAATCCCCGAAACTATGGCTACACCTTC. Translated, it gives CAISDVGGINPRNYGYTF.

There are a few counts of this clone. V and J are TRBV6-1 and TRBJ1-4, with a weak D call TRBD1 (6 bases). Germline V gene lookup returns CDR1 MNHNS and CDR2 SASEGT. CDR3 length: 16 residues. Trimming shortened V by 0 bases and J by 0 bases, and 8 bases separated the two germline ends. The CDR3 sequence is CASSEAGGPTNEKLFF. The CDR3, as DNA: TGTGCCAGCAGTGAAGCGGGGGGCCCAACTAATGAAAAACTGTTTTTT.

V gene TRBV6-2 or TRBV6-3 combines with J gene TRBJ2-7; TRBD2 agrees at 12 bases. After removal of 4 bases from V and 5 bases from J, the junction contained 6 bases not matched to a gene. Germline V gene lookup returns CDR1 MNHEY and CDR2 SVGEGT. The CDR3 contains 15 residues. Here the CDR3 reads CASSWGLAGRNEQYF. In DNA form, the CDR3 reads TGTGCCAGCAGTTGGGGACTAGCGGGCCGGAACGAGCAGTACTTC.

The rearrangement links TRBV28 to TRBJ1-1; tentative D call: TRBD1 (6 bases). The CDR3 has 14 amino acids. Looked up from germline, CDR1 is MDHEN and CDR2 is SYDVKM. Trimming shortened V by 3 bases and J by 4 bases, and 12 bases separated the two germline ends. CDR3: CASSLRQVGTEAFF. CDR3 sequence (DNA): TGTGCCAGCAGTTTGCGACAGGTCGGCACTGAAGCTTTCTTT.

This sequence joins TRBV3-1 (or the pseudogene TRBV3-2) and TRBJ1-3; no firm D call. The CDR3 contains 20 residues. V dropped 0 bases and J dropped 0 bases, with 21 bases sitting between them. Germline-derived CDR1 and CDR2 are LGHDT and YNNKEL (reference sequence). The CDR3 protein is CASSQDSKGRLKPSGNTIYF. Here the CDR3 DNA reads TGTGCCAGCAGCCAAGACTCAAAGGGCCGCCTCAAGCCCTCTGGAAACACCATATATTTT.

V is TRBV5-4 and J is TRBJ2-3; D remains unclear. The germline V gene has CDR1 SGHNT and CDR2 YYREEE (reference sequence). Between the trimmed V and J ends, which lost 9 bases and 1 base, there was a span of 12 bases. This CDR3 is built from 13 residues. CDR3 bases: TGTGCCATCTCATGGGCGGGCACAGATACGCAGTATTTT. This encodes CAISWAGTDTQYF.

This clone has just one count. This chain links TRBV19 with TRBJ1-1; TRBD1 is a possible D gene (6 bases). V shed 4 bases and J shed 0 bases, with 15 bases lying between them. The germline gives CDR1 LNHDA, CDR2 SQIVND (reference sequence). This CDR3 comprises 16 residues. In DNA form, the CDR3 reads TGTGCCAGTAGTACGGGGCCGGGACAATTGAACACTGAAGCTTTCTTT. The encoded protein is CASSTGPGQLNTEAFF.

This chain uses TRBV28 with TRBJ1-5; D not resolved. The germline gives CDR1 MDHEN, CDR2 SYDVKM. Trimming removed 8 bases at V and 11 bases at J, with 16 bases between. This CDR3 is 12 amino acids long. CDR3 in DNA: TGTGCCAGCTCCAGCGCGCGCGGGTCCCAGCATTTT. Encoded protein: CASSSARGSQHF.